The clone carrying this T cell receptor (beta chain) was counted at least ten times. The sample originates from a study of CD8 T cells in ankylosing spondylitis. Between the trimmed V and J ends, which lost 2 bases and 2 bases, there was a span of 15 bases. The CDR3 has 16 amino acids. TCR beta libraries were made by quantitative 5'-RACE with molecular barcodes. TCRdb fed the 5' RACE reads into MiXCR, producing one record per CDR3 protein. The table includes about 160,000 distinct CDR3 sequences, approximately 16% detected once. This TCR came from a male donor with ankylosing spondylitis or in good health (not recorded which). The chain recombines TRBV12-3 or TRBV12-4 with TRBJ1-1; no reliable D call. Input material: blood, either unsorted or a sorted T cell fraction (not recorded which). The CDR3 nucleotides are TGTGCCAGCAGTTTACGGGGAACCTATTTCAACACTGAAGCTTTCTTT. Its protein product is CASSLRGTYFNTEAFF.